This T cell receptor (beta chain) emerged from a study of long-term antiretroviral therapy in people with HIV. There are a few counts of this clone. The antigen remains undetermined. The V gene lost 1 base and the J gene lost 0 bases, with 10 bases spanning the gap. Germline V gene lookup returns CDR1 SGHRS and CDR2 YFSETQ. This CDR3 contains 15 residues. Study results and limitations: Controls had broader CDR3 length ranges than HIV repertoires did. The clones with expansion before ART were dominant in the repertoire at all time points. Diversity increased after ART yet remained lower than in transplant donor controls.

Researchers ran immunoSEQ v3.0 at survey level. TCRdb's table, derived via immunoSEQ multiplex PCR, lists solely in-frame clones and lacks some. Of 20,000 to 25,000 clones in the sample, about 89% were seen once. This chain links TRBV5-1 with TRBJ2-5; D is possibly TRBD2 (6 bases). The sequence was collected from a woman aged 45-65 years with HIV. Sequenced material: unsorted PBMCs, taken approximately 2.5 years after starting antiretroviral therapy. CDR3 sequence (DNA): TGCGCCAGCAGCTTGTCGGGAGTGTACCAAGAGACCCAGTACTTC. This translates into CASSLSGVYQETQYF.